The present T cell receptor beta chain was sequenced within a study of OX40 agonist ivuxolimab in advanced cancers. About the research overall: Partial responses were achieved by three patients, of whom one had hepatocellular carcinoma and two had cutaneous melanoma.

TCRdb's copy holds only in-frame clones and misses some; the assay was immunoSEQ multiplex PCR. The sample includes 65,000 to 75,000 clones, about 92% of them seen just once. The V end lost 4 bases, the J end lost 4 bases, and 9 bases lay between the germline ends. The CDR3 is 12 amino acids. Germline V gene sequence: CDR1 SGHRS, CDR2 YFSETQ. Patients with a history of autoimmune disease or on systemic immunosuppression were excluded. The study, taken as a whole, reports: Expanded clones were, on average, more numerous among CD8+ T cells than CD4+.

As to this clone: Its antigen is currently unknown.

This sequence originates from an adult with an advanced solid tumor such as melanoma, head and neck, liver or kidney cancer. The rearrangement uses TRBV5-1 and TRBJ2-7, with a possible D match to TRBD1 (5 bases). This specimen consisted of CD4+ or CD8+ T cells sorted from blood, obtained in a trial of the OX40 agonist ivuxolimab. The CDR3 coding sequence is TGCGCCAGCAGCACAGGAGAGTACGAGCAGTACTTC. Its translation is CASSTGEYEQYF.